This T cell receptor beta chain was identified in a study of T cell repertoires in cytomegalovirus infection. Overall study context: It was recently identified HLA-C-restricted and well-studied HLA-B-restricted CMV epitopes that the study used. Based on public TCR beta signatures, there were indications of CMV infection and of a matching HLA type.

The CDR3 length is 12 residues. V was clipped by 5 bases and J by 6 bases; unmatched bases: 2. Germline values: CDR1 SGHNT, CDR2 YENEEA. Findings and limits, study-wide: Identification of carriers of CMV plus the relevant HLA was performed using cumulative public TCR beta family frequency. The ex vivo response showed dominance by HLA-C-restricted CMV-specific TCR beta clonotypes.

In TCRdb, the reads were re-called with MiXCR into one record per CDR3 protein. The data hold around 300,000 distinct CDR3 sequences, with just under 25% observed a single time. This clonotype was seen a handful of times. The antigen is undetermined. V and J are TRBV11-3 and TRBJ2-3, with 7 nucleotides matching TRBD1. This sample comprised cultured PBMCs, obtained from culture after CMV antigen stimulation. This TCR came from a human donor in good health (CMV status not recorded). Some clones in this sample may be carry-over from other donors' samples. The DNA of the CDR3 is TGTGCCAGCAGCGACAGGGAGGATACGCAGTATTTT. This sequence encodes CASSDREDTQYF.